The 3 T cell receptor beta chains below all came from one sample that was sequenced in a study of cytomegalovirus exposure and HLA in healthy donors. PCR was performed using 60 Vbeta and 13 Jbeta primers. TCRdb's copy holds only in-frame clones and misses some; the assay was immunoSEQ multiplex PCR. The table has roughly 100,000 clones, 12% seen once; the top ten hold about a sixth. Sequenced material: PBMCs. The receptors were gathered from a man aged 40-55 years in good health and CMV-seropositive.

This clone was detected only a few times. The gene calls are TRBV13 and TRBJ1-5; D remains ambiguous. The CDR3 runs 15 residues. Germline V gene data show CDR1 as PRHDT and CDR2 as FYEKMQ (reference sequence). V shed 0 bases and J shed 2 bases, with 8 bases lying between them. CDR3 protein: CASSLGAEGNQPQHF. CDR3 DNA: TGTGCCAGCAGCTTAGGCGCAGAGGGCAATCAGCCCCAGCATTTT. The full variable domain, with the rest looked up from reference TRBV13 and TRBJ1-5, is AAGVIQSPRHLIKEKRETATLKCYPIPRHDTVYWYQQGPGQDPQFLISFYEKMQSDKGSIPDRFSAQQFSDYHSELNMSSLELGDSALYFCASSLGAEGNQPQHFGDGTRLSIL.

The CDR3 is CASSLGGQQFF. In DNA form, the CDR3 reads TGTGCCAGCAGTTTAGGAGGGCAGCAGTTCTTC. The chain has TRBV27 and TRBJ2-7, with D possibly TRBD2 on 6 matching bases. The DNA end is a closer match to TRBJ2-1, so the J assignment may be wrong. CDR3 length: 11 residues. CDR1 MNHEY and CDR2 SMNVEV come from the germline V gene (reference sequence).

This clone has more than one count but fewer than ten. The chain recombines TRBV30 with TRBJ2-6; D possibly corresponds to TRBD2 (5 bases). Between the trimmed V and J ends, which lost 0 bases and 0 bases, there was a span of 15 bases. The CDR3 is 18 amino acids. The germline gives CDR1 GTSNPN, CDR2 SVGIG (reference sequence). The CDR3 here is CAWSVSRTPSSGANVLTF. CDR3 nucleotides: TGTGCCTGGAGTGTATCCCGGACTCCTAGCTCTGGGGCCAACGTCCTGACTTTC.